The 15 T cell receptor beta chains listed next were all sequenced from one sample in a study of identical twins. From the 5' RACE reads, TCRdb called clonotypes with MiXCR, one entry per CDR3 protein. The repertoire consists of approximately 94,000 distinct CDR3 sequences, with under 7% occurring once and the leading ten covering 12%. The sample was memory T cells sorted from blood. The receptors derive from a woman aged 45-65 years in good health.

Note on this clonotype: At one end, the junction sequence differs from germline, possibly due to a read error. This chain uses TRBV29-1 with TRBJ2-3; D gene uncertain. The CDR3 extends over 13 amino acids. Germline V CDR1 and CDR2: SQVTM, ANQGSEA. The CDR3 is CSVALISTDTPYF. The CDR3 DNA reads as TGCAGCGTTGCCTTGATTTCCACAGATACGCCGTATTTT.

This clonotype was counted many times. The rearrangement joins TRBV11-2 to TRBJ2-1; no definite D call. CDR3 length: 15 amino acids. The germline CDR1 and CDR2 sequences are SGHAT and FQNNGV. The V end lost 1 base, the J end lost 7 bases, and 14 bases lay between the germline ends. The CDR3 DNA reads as TGTGCCAGCAGCTTAGTAGGCGGTACTTGGAATGAGCAGTTCTTC. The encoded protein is CASSLVGGTWNEQFF.

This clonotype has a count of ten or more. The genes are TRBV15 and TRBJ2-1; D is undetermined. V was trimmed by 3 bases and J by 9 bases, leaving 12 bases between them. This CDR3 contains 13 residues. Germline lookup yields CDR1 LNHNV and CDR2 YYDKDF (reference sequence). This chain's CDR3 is CATSRTVESEQFF. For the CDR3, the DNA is TGTGCCACCAGCAGGACCGTAGAGAGTGAGCAGTTCTTC.

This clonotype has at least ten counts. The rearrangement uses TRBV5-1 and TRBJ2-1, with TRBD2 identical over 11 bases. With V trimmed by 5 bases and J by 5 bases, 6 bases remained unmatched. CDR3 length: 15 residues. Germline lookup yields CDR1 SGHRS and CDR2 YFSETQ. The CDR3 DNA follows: TGCGCCAGCAGGATTGGGACTAGCGGTAACAATGAGCAGTTCTTC. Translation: CASRIGTSGNNEQFF. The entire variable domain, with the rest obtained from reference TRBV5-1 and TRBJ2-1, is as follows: KAGVTQTPRYLIKTRGQQVTLSCSPISGHRSVSWYQQTPGQGLQFLFEYFSETQRNKGNFPGRFSGRQFSNSRSEMNVSTLELGDSALYLCASRIGTSGNNEQFFGPGTRLTVL.

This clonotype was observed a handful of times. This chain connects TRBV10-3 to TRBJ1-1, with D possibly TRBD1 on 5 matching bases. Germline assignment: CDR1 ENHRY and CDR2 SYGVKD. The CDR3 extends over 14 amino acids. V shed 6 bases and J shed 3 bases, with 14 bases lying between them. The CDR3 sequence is CAIRGFGGDTEAFF. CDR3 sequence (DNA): TGTGCCATCAGGGGGTTCGGGGGGGACACTGAAGCTTTCTTT.

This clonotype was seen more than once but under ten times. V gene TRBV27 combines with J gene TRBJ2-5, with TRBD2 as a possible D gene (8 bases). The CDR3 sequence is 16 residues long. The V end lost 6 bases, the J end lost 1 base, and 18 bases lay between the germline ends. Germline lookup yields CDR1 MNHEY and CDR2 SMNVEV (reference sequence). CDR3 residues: CASSRGGGRPQETQYF. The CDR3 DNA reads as TGTGCCAGCAGCCGAGGGGGCGGGAGGCCCCAAGAGACCCAGTACTTC.

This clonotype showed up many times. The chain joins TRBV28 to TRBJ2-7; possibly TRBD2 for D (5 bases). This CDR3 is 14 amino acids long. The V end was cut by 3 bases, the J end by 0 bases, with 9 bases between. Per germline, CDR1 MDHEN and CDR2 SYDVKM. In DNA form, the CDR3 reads TGTGCCAGCAGTTTTAAGGGAGACTCCTACGAGCAGTACGTC. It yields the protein CASSFKGDSYEQYV.

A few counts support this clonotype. The CDR3, as DNA: TGCAGTGCTATGGGACTAGCGGGGTACAATGAGCAGTTCTTC. This codes for CSAMGLAGYNEQFF. The rearrangement joins TRBV20-1 to TRBJ2-1; 13 nucleotides agree with TRBD2. The CDR3 contains 14 residues. Looked up from germline, CDR1 is DFQATT and CDR2 is SNEGSKA (reference sequence). After removal of 4 bases from V and 4 bases from J, the junction contained 1 base not matched to a gene.

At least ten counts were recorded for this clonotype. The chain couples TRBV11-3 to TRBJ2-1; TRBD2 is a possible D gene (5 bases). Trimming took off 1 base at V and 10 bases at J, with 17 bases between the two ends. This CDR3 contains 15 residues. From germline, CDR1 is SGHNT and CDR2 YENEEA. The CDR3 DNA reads TGTGCCAGCAGCTTAGCGGGAAGCCCCAATGTGGAGCAGTTCTTC. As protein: CASSLAGSPNVEQFF. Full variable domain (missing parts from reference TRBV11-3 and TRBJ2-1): EAGVVQSPRYKIIEKKQPVAFWCNPISGHNTLYWYLQNLGQGPELLIRYENEEAVDDSQLPKDRFSAERLKGVDSTLKIQPAELGDSAVYLCASSLAGSPNVEQFFGPGTRLTVL.

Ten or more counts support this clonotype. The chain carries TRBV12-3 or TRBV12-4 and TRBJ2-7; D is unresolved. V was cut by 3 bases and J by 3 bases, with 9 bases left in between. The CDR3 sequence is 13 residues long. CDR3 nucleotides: TGTGCCAGCAGTTTGACCCCAGGCTACGAGCAGTACTTC. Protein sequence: CASSLTPGYEQYF.

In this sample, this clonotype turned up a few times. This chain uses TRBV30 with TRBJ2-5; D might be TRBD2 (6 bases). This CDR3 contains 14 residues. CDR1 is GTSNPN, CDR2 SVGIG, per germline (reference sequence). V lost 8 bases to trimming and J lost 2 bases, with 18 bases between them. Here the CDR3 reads CALHKPGEQETQYF. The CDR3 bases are TGTGCCCTCCACAAGCCGGGGGAGCAAGAGACCCAGTACTTC. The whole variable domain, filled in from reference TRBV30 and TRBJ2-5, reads SQTIHQWPATLVQPVGSPLSLECTVEGTSNPNLYWYRQAAGRGLQLLFYSVGIGQISSEVPQNLSASRPQDRQFILSSKKLLLSDSGFYLCALHKPGEQETQYFGPGTRLLVL.

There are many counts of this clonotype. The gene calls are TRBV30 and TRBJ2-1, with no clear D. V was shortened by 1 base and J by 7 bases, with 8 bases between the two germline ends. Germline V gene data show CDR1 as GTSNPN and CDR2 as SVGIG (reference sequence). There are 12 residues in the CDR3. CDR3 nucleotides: TGTGCCTGGAGTGATTTTCAAAATGAGCAGTTCTTC. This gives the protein CAWSDFQNEQFF.

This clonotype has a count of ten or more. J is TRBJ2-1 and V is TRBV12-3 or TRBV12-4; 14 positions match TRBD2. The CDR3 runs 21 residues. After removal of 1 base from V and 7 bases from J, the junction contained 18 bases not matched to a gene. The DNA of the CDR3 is TGTGCCAGCAGTTTAGGCCTTCGAGGACTAGCGGGAGGCCGGTGGGGTAATGAGCAGTTCTTC. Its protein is CASSLGLRGLAGGRWGNEQFF.

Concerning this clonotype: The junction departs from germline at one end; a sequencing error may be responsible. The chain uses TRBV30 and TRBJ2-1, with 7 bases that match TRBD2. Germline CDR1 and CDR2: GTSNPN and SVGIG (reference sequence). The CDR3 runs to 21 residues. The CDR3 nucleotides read TGTGCCTGGAGTGTGTGGGGTAGGGACTTTCCAGTAGCGGGTTCCTACTATGAGCAGTTCTTC. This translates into CAWSVWGRDFPVAGSYYEQFF.

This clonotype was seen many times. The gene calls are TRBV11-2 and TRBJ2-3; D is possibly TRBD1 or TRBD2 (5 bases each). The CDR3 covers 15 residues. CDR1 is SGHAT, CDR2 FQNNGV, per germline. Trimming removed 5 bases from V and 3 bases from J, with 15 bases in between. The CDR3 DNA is TGTGCCAGCAGCCTGGGGGTAAAGGAAACAGATACGCAGTATTTT. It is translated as CASSLGVKETDTQYF.